This T cell receptor (beta chain) was found in a study of blood T cell repertoires in COVID-19. For the study at large: Acute-phase and convalescent COVID-19 samples originated in the United States, Italy and Spain. Nucleic acid was either cDNA or gDNA, and it came from T cells, B-cell-depleted T cells, or PBMCs.

In the original workflow: From reference gene primer amplification, estimates of nucleated cell counts were derived. TCRdb's copy holds only in-frame clones and misses some; the assay was immunoSEQ multiplex PCR. That table gives V, J and clone size, and the DNA gave D and trimming. Among about 120,000 clones, about 89% were seen once, and the ten largest hold 11%. The CDR3 spans 16 residues. The V gene's germline CDR1 is MNHEY and CDR2 SMNVEV (reference sequence). V dropped 6 bases and J dropped 7; count of bases not matched to a gene: 9. Seattle cases were enrolled at active infection and followed longitudinally.

This rearrangement joins TRBV27 to TRBJ2-1; 13 bases are a match to TRBD2. The sample consisted of peripheral blood. The clonotype originates from a woman in her sixties or seventies with COVID-19, enrolled during active disease. The CDR3 DNA reads TGTGCCAGCAGACCTACTAGCGGGGGGGCGTGGAATGAGCAGTTCTTC. It is translated as CASRPTSGGAWNEQFF.